A single sample is the source of the 6 T cell receptor beta chains below, sequenced in a study of monozygotic twins with inflammatory bowel disease. For each CDR3 protein, TCRdb gives one entry from its re-call of the 5' RACE reads, without DNA. In total, the table holds roughly 100,000 distinct CDR3 sequences. Material for sequencing was blood. The receptors originated from a human donor with ulcerative colitis or Crohn's disease, or a healthy co-twin of an affected twin (not recorded which).

The chain uses TRBV30 and TRBJ1-2; TCRdb picks TRBD1, but there is no DNA to check that call. In germline, CDR1 is GTSNPN, CDR2 SVGIG (reference sequence). The CDR3 spans 12 residues. The chain's CDR3 is CAWSLGTGTNTF.

V is TRBV5-4 and J is TRBJ2-1. The CDR3 runs 15 residues. Germline V gene sequence: CDR1 SGHNT, CDR2 YYREEE (reference sequence). The CDR3 spells CASSSLQGYHNEQFF.

V usage is TRBV6-1 and J usage is TRBJ2-4; the TCRdb call, TRBD1, lacks DNA for checking. The CDR3 spans 14 residues. CDR1 is MNHNS, CDR2 SASEGT, per germline. CDR3 loop: CASTNGGWENIQYF.

This chain links TRBV20-1 with TRBJ2-2. The CDR3 is 13 residues long. Germline-derived CDR1 and CDR2 are DFQATT and SNEGSKA (reference sequence). This chain's CDR3 is CSAIRLNTGELFF.

The chain employs TRBV9 and TRBJ1-3. Germline V lookup: CDR1 SGDLS, CDR2 YYNGEE. This CDR3 comprises 16 residues. CDR3 amino acids: CASSPSRFGIRNTIYF.

This CDR3 reads CASSQPRRGQTTDTQYF. The chain recombines TRBV18 with TRBJ2-3; checking the TCRdb D call of TRBD1 is not possible without DNA. This CDR3 is 17 amino acids long. In germline, CDR1 is KGHSH, CDR2 LQKENI.